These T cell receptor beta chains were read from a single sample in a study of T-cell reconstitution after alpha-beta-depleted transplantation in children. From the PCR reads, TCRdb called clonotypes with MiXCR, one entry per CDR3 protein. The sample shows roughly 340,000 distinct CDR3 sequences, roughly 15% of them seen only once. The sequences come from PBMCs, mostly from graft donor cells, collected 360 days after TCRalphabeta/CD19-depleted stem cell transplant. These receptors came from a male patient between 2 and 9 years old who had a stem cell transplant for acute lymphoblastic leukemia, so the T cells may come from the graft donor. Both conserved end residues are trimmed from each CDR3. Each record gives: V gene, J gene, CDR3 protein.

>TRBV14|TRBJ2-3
ASSQDGLDTDTQY
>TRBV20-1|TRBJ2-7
SARDFYEQY
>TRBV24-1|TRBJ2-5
ATSDTRRETQY
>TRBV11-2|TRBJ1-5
ASSLWGSNQPQH
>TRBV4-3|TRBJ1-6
ASSQERGNSPLH
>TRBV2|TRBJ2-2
ASSDGYPTGELF
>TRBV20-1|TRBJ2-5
SARDFPRRAGRFETQY
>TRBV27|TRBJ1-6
ASSPGQLFNSPLH
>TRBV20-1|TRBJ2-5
SAGPPAQETQY
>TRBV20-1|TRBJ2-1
SARGFSYNEQF
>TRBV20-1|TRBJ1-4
SAKGSNEKLF
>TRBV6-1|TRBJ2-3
ASKGGVPTDTQY
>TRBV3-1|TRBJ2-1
ASSHEREGPYNEQF
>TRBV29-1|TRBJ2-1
GSGSSLGHYNEQF
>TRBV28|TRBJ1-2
ASSLSGVGYGYT
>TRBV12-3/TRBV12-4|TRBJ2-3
ASRPYADTQY
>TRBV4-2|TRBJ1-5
ASSLDEGSNQPQH
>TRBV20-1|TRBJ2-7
SARPPLTERRAEQY
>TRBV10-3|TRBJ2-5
AIKETQY
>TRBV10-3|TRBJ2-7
AISEIGRGLPFYEQY
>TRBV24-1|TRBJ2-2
ATQAPGNTGELF
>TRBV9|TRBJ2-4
RSQGGGPLAKNIQY
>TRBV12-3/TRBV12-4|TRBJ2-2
ASSLNPKITGELF
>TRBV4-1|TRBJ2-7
ASSQEGTGGGYEQY
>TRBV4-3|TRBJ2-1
ASSQFPGTGSNEQF
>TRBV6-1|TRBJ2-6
ASSGQDRREAHSGANVLT
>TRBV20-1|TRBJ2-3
SARDRTSGSLNTQY
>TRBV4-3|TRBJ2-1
ASSFGTGYNEQF
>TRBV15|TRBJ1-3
ATSRDRGPGNTIY
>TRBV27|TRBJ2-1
ASSSPTSAERRNEQF
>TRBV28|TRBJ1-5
ASSLGGFNQPQH
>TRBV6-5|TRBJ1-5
ASSYGSGSNQPQH
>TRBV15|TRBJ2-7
ATSRDVGTRMTEQY
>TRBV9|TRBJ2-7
ASSVGAGNYEQY
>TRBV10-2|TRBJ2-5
ASSESRFPGSYQETQY
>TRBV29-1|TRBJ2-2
SVARGTGGRTGELF
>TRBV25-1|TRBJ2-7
ASSGTPRDYIYEQY
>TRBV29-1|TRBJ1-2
SVDWGAGNYGYT
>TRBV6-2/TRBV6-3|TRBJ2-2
ASSSTIRELF
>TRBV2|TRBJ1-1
ASSEGRAF
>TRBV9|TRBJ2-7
ASNPVRDRDPYEQY
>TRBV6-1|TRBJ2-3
ASSKLRGSDTQY
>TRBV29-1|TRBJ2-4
SVTLPDAKNIQY
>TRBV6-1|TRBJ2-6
ASAGAGANVLT